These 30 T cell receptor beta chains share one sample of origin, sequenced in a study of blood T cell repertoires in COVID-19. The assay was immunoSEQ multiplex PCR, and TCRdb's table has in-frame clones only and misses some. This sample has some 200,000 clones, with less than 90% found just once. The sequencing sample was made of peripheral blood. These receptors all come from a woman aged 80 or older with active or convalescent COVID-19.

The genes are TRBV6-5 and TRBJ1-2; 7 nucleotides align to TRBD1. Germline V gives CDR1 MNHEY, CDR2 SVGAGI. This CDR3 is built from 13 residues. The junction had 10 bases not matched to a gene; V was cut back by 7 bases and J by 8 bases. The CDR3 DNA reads TGTGCCAGCACCAGGGGGGACAGCCGAGGCTACACCTTC. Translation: CASTRGDSRGYTF.

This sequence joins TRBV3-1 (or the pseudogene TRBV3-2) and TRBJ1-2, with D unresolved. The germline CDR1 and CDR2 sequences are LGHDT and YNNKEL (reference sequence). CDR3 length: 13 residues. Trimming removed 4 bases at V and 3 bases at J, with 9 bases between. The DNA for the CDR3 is TGTGCCAGCAGCCCCCTAGGATACTATGGCTACACCTTC. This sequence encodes CASSPLGYYGYTF.

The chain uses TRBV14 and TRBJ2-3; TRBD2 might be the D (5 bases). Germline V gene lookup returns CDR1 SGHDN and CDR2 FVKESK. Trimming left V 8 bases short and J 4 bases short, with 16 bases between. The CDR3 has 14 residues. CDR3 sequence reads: CASQSGLISDTQYF. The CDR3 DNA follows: TGTGCCAGCCAATCGGGATTGATCTCAGATACGCAGTATTTT. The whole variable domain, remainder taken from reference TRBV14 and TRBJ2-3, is EAGVTQFPSHSVIEKGQTVTLRCDPISGHDNLYWYRRVMGKEIKFLLHFVKESKQDESGMPNNRFLAERTGGTYSTLKVQPAELEDSGVYFCASQSGLISDTQYFGPGTRLTVL.

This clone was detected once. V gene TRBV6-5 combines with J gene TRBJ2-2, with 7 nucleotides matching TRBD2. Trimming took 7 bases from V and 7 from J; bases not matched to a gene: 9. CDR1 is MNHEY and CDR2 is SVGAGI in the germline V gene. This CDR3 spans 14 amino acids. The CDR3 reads CASNTGGEGGELFF. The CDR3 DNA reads TGTGCCAGCAATACAGGCGGGGAGGGCGGGGAGCTGTTTTTT.

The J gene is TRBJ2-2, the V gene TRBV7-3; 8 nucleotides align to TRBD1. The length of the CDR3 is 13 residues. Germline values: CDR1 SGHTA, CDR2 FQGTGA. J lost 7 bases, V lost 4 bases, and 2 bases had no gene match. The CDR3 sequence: CASSSGQGGELFF. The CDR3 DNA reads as TGTGCCAGCAGCTCAGGACAGGGCGGGGAGCTGTTTTTT.

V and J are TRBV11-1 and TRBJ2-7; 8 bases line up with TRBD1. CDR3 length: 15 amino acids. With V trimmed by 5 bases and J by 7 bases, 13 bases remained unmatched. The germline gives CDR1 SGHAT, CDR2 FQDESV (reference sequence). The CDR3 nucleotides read TGTGCCAGCAGCGGACCGACCAGGGGGCCCCAGGAGCAGTACTTC. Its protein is CASSGPTRGPQEQYF.

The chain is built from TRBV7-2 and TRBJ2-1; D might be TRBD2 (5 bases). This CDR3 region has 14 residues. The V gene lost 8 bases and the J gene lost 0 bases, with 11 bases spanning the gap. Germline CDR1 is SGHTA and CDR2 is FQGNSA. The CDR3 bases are TGTGCCAGCTCCCCACGGGGCTCCTACAATGAGCAGTTCTTC. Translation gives CASSPRGSYNEQFF.

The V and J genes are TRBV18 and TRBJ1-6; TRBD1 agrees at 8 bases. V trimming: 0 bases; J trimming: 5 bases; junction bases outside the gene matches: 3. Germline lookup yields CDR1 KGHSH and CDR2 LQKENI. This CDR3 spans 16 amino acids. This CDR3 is CASSPPRTGNNSPLHF. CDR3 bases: TGTGCCAGCTCACCACCTCGGACAGGGAATAATTCACCCCTCCACTTT.

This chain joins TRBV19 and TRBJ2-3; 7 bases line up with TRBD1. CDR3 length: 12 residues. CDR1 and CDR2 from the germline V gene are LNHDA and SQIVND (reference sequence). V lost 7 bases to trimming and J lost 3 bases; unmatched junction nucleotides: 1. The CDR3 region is CASTDRTDTQYF. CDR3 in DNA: TGTGCCAGTACGGACAGGACAGATACGCAGTATTTT.

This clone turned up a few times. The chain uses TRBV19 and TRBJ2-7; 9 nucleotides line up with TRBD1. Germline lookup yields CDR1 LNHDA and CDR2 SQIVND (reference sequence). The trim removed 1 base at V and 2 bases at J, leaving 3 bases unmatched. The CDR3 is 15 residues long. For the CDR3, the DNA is TGTGCCAGTAGTATAGCCGGGACAGGGACCTACGAGCAGTACTTC. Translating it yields CASSIAGTGTYEQYF.

CDR3 sequence (DNA): TGCGCCAGCAGCTTTGGGGGACAGCTTACAGATACGCAGTATTTT. It codes for CASSFGGQLTDTQYF. The chain recombines TRBV5-1 with TRBJ2-3, with 7 bases matching TRBD1. Germline V lookup: CDR1 SGHRS, CDR2 YFSETQ. This CDR3 region has 15 residues. Trimming at V came to 2 bases and at J to 3 bases, leaving 6 bases not matched to a gene.

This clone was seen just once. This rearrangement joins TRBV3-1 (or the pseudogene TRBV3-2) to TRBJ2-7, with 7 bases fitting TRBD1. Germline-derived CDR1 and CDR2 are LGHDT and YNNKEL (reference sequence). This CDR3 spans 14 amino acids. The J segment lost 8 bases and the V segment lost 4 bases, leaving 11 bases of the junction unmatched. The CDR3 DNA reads TGTGCCAGCAGCCTACTTCACGGACAGGTCCAGCAGTACTTC. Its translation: CASSLLHGQVQQYF.

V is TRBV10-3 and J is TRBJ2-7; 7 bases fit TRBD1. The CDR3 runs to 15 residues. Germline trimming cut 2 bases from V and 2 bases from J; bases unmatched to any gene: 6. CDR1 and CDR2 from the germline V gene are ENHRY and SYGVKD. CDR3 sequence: CAISEGNRGTYEQYF. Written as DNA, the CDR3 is TGTGCCATCAGTGAGGGGAACAGGGGAACCTACGAGCAGTACTTC.

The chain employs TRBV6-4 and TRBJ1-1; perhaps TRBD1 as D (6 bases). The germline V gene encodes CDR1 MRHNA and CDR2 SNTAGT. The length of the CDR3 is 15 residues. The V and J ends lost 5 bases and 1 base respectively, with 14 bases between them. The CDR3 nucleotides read TGTGCCAGCAGTCGAGAGGGGGTTAGGAACACTGAAGCTTTCTTT. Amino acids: CASSREGVRNTEAFF.

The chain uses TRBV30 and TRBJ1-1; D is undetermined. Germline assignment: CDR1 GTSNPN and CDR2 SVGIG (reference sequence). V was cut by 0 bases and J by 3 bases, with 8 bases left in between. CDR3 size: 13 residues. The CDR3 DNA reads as TGTGCCTGGAGTGTTTCGAGGGACACTGAAGCTTTCTTT. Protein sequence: CAWSVSRDTEAFF.

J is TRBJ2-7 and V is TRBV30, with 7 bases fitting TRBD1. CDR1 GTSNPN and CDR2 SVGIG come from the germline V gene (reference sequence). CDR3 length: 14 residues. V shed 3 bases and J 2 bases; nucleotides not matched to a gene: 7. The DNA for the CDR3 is TGTGCCTGGAGGCAGGGGGTAGCCCCCTACGAGCAGTACTTC. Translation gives CAWRQGVAPYEQYF.

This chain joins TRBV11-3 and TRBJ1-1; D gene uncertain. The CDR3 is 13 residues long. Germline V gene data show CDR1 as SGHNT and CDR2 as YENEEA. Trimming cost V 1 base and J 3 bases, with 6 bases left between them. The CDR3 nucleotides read TGTGCCAGCAGCTTAGTTCAATACACTGAAGCTTTCTTT. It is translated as CASSLVQYTEAFF.

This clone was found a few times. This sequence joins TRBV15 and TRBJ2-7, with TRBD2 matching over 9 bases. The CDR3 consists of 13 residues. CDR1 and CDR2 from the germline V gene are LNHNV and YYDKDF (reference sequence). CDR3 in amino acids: CATGGRAGYEQYF. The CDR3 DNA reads TGTGCGACTGGCGGGAGGGCCGGTTACGAGCAGTACTTC.

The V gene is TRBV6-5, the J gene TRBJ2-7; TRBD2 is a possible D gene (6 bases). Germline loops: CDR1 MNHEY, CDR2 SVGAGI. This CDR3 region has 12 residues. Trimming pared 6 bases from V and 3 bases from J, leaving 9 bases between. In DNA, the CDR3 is TGTGCCAGCAGGTTAGCGGTCTACGAGCAGTACTTC. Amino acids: CASRLAVYEQYF.

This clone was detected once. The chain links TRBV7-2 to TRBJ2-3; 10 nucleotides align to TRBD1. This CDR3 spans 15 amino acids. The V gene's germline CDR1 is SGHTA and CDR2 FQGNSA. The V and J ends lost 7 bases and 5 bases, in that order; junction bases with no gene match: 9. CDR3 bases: TGTGCCAGCAACTGGGACAGGGGAGGTGGAGATACGCAGTATTTT. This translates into CASNWDRGGGDTQYF.

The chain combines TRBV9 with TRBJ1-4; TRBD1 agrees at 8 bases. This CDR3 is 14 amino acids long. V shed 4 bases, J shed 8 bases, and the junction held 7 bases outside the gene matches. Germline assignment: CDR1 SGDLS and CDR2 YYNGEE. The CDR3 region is CASSPETGEEKLFF. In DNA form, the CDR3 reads TGTGCCAGCAGCCCTGAGACAGGGGAGGAAAAACTGTTTTTT.

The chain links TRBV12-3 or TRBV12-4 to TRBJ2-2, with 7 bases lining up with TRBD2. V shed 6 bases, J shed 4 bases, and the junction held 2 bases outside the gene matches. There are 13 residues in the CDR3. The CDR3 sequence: CASRGEGTGELFF. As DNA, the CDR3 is TGTGCCAGCAGGGGGGAGGGCACCGGGGAGCTGTTTTTT.

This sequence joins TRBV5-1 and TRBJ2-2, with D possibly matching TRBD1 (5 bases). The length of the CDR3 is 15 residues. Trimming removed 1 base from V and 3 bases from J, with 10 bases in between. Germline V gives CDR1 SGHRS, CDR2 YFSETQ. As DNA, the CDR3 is TGCGCCAGCAGCTTGCAGGGATCGGACACCGGGGAGCTGTTTTTT. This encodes CASSLQGSDTGELFF.

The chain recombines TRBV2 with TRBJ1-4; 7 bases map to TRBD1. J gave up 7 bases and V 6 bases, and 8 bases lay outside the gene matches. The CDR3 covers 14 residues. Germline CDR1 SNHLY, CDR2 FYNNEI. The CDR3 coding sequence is TGTGCCAGCAGACTGACAGGGATCGGTGAAAAACTGTTTTTT. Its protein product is CASRLTGIGEKLFF.

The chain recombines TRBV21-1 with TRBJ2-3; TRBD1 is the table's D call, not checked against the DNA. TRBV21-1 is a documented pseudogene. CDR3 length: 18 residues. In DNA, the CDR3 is TGTGCCAGCAGCAAAGTTCATACAGCACCAACACGCACAGATACGCAGTATTTT. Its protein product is CASSKVHTAPTRTDTQYF.

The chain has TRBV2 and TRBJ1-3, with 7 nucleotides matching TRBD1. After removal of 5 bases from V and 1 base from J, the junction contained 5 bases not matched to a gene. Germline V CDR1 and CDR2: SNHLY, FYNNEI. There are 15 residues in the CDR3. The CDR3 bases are TGTGCCAGCAGTTGGGACAGCCGGTCTGGAAACACCATATATTTT. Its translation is CASSWDSRSGNTIYF.

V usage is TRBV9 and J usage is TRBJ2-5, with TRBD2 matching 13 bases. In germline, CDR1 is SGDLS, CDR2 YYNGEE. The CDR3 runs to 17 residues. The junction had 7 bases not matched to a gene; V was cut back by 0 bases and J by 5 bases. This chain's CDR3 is CASSVGGLAGVGETQYF. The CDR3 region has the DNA TGTGCCAGCAGCGTAGGAGGACTAGCGGGGGTCGGCGAGACCCAGTACTTC.

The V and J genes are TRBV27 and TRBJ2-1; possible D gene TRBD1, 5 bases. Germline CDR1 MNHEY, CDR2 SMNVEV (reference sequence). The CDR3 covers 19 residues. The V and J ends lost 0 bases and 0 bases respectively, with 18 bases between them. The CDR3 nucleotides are TGTGCCAGCAGTTTATCTCAAACAGGCCTCTTGAGCTCCTACAATGAGCAGTTCTTC. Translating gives CASSLSQTGLLSSYNEQFF.

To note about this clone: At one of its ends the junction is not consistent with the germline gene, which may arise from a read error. For the CDR3, the DNA is TGTGCCAGCAGTTTTGGGAGGGCAGGGGGCCTCTTC. This encodes CASSFGRAGGLF. The chain joins TRBV12-3 or TRBV12-4 to TRBJ2-1; tentative D call: TRBD1 (8 bases). This CDR3 is 12 amino acids long.

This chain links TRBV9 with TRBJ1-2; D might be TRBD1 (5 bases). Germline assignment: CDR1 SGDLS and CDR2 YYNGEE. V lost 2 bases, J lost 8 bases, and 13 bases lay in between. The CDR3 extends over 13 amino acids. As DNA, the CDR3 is TGTGCCAGCAGCGTGACAGACGGTGGAGGCTACACCTTC. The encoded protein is CASSVTDGGGYTF.